The text below deals with one T cell receptor beta chain. The entry originates in a study of OX40 agonist ivuxolimab in advanced cancers. The method was immunoSEQ multiplex PCR; TCRdb's version includes in-frame clones alone and lacks a portion of them. Among 65,000 to 100,000 clones, about nine tenths were seen once, and the ten largest hold around 0.35%. The sequence was obtained from an adult with an advanced solid tumor such as melanoma, head and neck, liver or kidney cancer. Sequences were derived from CD4+ or CD8+ T cells sorted from blood, sampled in a trial of the OX40 agonist ivuxolimab.

CDR3 sequence reads: CASTDRGSYNEQFF. The CDR3 DNA reads as TGTGCCAGTACCGACAGGGGGTCCTACAATGAGCAGTTCTTC. This chain connects TRBV19 to TRBJ2-1, with 9 bases that match TRBD1. The CDR3 is 14 residues long. CDR1 LNHDA and CDR2 SQIVND come from the germline V gene (reference sequence). V lost 7 bases to trimming and J lost 1 base; unmatched junction nucleotides: 2.